The sequence of this TCR beta chain was determined in a study of cytomegalovirus exposure and HLA in healthy donors. The PCR used 60 Vbeta and 13 Jbeta primers. The method was immunoSEQ multiplex PCR; TCRdb's version includes in-frame clones alone and lacks a portion of them. The table includes around 150,000 clones, 75% to 90% detected once. The CDR3 extends over 15 amino acids. Germline CDR1 and CDR2: MDHEN and SYDVKM. V gave up 2 bases and J gave up 6 bases, with 14 bases separating them. Sample: PBMCs. The TCR comes from a man younger than 40 in good health and CMV-seronegative. The chain couples TRBV28 to TRBJ1-3; D is possibly TRBD1 (6 bases). This CDR3 reads CASSLGIRGENTIYF. The CDR3 DNA reads as TGTGCCAGCAGTTTAGGCATCAGGGGCGAAAACACCATATATTTT.